A single sample is the source of the 3 T cell receptor beta chains below, sequenced in a study of blood T cell repertoires in COVID-19. Only in-frame clones appear in the TCRdb table, and some are missing; sequencing was by immunoSEQ multiplex PCR. The repertoire includes 70,000 to 95,000 clones, about nine tenths of them detected once, and roughly 1.5% sits in the top ten. The sequenced sample was peripheral blood. All receptors derive from a human donor with active COVID-19. The donor label of this sample is uncertain.

The V gene is TRBV5-1, the J gene TRBJ2-1, with 7 positions matching TRBD1. The trim removed 1 base at V and 15 bases at J, leaving 13 bases unmatched. The germline V gene has CDR1 SGHRS and CDR2 YFSETQ. The CDR3 runs to 14 residues. In DNA form, the CDR3 reads TGCGCCAGCAGCTTGATACGTCGGCAGGGGGTATTGTTCTTC. Its protein product is CASSLIRRQGVLFF.

The chain is built from TRBV21-1 and TRBJ1-2. TRBV21-1 is a pseudogene locus. The CDR3 consists of 16 residues. CDR3 sequence: CASSKVNREGWYGYTF. As DNA, the CDR3 is TGTGCCAGCAGCAAGGTCAACAGGGAGGGATGGTATGGCTACACCTTC.

The rearrangement uses TRBV29-1 and TRBJ1-1; tentatively, D is TRBD1 (6 bases). V was cut by 6 bases and J by 5 bases, with 19 bases left in between. Germline loops: CDR1 SQVTM, CDR2 ANQGSEA. CDR3 length: 14 residues. CDR3 nucleotides: TGCAGCGTGGGGGCCGGGTTCAGGGCAACTGAAGCTTTCTTT. Translation: CSVGAGFRATEAFF.